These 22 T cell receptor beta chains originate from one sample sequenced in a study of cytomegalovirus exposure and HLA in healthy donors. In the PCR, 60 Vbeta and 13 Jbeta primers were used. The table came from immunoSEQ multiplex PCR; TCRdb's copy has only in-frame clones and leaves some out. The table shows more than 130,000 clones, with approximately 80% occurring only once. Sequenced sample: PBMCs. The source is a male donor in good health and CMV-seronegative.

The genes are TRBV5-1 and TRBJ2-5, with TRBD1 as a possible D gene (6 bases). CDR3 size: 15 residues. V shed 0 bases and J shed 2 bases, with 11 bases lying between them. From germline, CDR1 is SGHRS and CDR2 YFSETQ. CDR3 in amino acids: CASSLEAGEQETQYF. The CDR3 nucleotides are TGCGCCAGCAGCTTGGAGGCAGGGGAACAAGAGACCCAGTACTTC.

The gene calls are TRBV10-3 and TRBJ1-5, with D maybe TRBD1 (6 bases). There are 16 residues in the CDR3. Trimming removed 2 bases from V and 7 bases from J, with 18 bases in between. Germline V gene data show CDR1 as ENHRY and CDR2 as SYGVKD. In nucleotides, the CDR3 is TGTGCCATCAGTGAGGACCTACAGGGTTCTAGCCAGCCCCAGCATTTT. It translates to CAISEDLQGSSQPQHF.

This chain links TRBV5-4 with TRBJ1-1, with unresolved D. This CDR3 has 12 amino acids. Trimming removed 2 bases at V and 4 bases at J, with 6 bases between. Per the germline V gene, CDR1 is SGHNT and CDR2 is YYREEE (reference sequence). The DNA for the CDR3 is TGTGCCAGCAGCTTTAGCCGCACTGAAGCTTTCTTT. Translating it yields CASSFSRTEAFF.

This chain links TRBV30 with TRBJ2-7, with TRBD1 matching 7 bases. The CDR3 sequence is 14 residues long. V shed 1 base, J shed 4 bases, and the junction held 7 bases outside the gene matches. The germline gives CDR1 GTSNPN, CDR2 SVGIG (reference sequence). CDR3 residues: CAWSEGAIKYEQYF. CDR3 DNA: TGTGCCTGGAGTGAGGGGGCAATTAAGTACGAGCAGTACTTC.

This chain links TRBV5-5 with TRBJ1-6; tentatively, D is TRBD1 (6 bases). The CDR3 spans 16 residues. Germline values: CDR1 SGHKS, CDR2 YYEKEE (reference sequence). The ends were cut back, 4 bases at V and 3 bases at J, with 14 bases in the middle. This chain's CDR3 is CASSPGQTLYNSPLHF. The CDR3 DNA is TGTGCCAGCAGCCCAGGACAGACCCTCTATAATTCACCCCTCCACTTT.

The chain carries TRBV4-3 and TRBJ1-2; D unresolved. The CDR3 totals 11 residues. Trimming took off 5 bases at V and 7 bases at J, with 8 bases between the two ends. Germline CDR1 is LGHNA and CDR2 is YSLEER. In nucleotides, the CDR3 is TGCGCCAGCAGCAACGGTCCTGGCTACACCTTC. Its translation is CASSNGPGYTF.

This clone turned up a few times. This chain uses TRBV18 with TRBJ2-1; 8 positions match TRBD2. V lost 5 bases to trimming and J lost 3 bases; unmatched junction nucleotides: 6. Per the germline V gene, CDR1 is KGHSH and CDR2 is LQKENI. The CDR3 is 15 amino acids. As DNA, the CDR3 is TGTGCCAGCTCAGAAAGCGGGGGCCACTACAATGAGCAGTTCTTC. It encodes CASSESGGHYNEQFF. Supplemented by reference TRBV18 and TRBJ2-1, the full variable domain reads NAGVMQNPRHLVRRRGQEARLRCSPMKGHSHVYWYRQLPEEGLKFMVYLQKENIIDESGMPKERFSAEFPKEGPSILRIQQVVRGDSAAYFCASSESGGHYNEQFFGPGTRLTVL.

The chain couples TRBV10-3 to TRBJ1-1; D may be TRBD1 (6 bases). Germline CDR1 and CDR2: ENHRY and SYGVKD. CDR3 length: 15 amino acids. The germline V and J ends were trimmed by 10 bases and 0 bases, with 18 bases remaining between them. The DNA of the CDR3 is TGTGCCACCGCGGGAGACAGGCCGATGAACACTGAAGCTTTCTTT. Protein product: CATAGDRPMNTEAFF.

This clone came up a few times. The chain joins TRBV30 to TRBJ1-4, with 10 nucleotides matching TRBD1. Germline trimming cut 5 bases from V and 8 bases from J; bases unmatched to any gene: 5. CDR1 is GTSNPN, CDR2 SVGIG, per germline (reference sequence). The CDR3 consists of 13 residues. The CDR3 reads CAWGTGAREKLFF. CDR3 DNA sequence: TGTGCCTGGGGGACAGGGGCGCGAGAAAAACTGTTTTTT.

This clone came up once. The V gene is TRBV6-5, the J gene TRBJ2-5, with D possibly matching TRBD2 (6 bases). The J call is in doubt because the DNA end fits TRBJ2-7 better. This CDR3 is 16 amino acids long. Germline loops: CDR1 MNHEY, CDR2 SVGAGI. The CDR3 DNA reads TGTGCCAGCAGTTACGTCGCGGGGCCGGGGTCCTACGAGCAGTACTTC. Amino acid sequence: CASSYVAGPGSYEQYF.

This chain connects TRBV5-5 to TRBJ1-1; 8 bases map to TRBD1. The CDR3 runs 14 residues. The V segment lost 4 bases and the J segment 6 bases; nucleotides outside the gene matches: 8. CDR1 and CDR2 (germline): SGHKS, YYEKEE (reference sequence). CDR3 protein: CASSIRTGGPEAFF. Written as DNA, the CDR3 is TGTGCCAGCAGCATAAGAACAGGGGGGCCTGAAGCTTTCTTT. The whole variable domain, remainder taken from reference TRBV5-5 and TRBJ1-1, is DAGVTQSPTHLIKTRGQQVTLRCSPISGHKSVSWYQQVLGQGPQFIFQYYEKEERGRGNFPDRFSARQFPNYSSELNVNALLLGDSALYLCASSIRTGGPEAFFGQGTRLTVV.

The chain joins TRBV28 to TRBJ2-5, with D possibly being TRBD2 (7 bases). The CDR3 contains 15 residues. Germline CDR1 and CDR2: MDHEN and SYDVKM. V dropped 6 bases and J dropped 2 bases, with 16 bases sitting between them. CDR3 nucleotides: TGTGCCAGCAGCCGAGGGGGGGCGTCACAAGAGACCCAGTACTTC. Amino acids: CASSRGGASQETQYF.

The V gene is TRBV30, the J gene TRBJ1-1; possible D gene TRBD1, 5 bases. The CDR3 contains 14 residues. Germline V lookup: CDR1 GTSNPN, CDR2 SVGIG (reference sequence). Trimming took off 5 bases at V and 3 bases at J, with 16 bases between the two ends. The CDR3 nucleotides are TGTGCCTGGGTACTCCAGGGTGGAGACACTGAAGCTTTCTTT. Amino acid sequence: CAWVLQGGDTEAFF.

CDR3 in amino acids: CASSLDRAAGVYTDTQYF. CDR3 in DNA: TGTGCCAGCAGCTTAGATCGAGCAGCGGGGGTTTATACGGATACGCAGTATTTT. This rearrangement joins TRBV11-2 to TRBJ2-3; 8 nucleotides match TRBD2. Trimming removed 0 bases from V and 6 bases from J; junction bases left unmatched: 14. CDR3 length: 18 residues. Germline loops: CDR1 SGHAT, CDR2 FQNNGV.

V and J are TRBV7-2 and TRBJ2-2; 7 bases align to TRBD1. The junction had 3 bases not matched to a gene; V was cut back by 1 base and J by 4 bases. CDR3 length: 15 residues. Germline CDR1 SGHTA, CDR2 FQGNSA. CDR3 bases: TGTGCCAGCAGCTTAGGGACAGGTACCACCGGGGAGCTGTTTTTT. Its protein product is CASSLGTGTTGELFF.

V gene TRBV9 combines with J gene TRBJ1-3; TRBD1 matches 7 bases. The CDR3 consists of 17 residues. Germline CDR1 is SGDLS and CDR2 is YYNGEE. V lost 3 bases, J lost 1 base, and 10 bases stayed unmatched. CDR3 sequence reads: CASSARDSWVSGNTIYF. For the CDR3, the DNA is TGTGCCAGCAGCGCCCGGGACAGTTGGGTATCTGGAAACACCATATATTTT.

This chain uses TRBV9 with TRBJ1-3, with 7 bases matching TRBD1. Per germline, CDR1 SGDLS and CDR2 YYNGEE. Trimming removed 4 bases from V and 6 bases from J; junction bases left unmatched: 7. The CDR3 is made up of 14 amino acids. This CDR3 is CASSLGQVVNTIYF. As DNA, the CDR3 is TGTGCCAGCAGCCTCGGACAGGTTGTAAACACCATATATTTT.

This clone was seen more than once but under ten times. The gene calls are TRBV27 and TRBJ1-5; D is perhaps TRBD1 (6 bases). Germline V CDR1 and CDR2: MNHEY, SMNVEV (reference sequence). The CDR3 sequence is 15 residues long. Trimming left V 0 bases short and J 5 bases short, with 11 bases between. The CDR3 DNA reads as TGTGCCAGCAGTTTATCGCTGGGGGCGTATCAGCCCCAGCATTTT. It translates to CASSLSLGAYQPQHF.

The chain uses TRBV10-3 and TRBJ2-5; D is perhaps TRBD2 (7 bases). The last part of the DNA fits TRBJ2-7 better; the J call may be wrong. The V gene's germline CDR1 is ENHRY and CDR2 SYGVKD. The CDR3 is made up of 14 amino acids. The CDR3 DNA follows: TGTGCCATCAGTGAGGGGGGGGCCCGGTACGAGCAGTACTTC. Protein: CAISEGGARYEQYF.

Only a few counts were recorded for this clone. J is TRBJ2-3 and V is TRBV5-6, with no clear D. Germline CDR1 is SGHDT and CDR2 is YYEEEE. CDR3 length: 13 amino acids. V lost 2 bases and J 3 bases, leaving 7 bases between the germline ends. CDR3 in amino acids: CASSFLQTDTQYF. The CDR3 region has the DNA TGTGCCAGCAGCTTTCTCCAGACAGATACGCAGTATTTT.

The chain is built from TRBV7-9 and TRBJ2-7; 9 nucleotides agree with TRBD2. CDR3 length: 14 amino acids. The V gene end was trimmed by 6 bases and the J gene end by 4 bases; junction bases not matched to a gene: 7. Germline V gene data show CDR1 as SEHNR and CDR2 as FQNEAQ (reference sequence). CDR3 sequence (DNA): TGTGCCAGCAGTATAGCGGGGGTGAGTTACGAGCAGTACTTC. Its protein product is CASSIAGVSYEQYF.

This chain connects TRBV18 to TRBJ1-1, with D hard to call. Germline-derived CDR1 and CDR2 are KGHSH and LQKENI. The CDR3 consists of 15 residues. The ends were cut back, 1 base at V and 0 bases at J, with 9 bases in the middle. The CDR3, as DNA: TGTGCCAGCTCACCACTTCCGTTAATGAACACTGAAGCTTTCTTT. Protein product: CASSPLPLMNTEAFF.